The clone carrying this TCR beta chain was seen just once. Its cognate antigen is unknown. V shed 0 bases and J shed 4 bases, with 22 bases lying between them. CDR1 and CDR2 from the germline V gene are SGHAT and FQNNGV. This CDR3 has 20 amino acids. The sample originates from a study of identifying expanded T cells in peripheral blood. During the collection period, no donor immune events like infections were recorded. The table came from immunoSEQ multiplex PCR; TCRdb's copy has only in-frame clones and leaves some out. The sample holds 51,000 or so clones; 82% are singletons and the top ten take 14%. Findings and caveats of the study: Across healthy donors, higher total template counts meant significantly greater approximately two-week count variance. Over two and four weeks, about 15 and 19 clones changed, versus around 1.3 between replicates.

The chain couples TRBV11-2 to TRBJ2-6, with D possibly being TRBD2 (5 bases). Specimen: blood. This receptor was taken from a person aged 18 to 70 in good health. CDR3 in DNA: TGTGCCAGCAGCTTAGACCCGTGGCGGGTTAGCTTTGGGGGGGCCAACGTCCTGACTTTC. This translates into CASSLDPWRVSFGGANVLTF.